Following are 8 T cell receptor beta chains from one sample sequenced in a study of radiation and T cells in renal cell carcinoma. Time point noted: baseline pretreatment blood. Specified treatment: 15 Gy SBRT to primary tumor, nephrectomy 4 weeks later. Method: immunoSEQ multiplex PCR; TCRdb's copy keeps in-frame clones and lacks some. The sample lists approximately 150,000 clones; around 89% were seen once. The sample consisted of blood, taken from a patient whose treatment included radiotherapy and nephrectomy. The receptors here all came from a woman between 65 and 79 years old with renal cell carcinoma.

The J gene is TRBJ2-2, the V gene TRBV5-6; D might be TRBD1 or TRBD2, each matching 6 bases. CDR3 size: 15 residues. CDR1 and CDR2 from the germline V gene are SGHDT and YYEEEE. V was shortened by 4 bases and J by 1 base, with 11 bases between the two germline ends. The CDR3 nucleotides read TGTGCCAGCAGCCCCGGGGGCCGGAACACCGGGGAGCTGTTTTTT. Protein product: CASSPGGRNTGELFF.

The sample holds one count of this clone. The chain uses TRBV2 and TRBJ1-1; D is undetermined. Trimming took 1 base from V and 4 from J, leaving 13 bases between them. Per germline, CDR1 SNHLY and CDR2 FYNNEI. This CDR3 has 15 amino acids. CDR3 protein: CASSEEELGLTEAFF. The CDR3 nucleotides are TGTGCCAGCAGTGAAGAGGAGTTGGGCCTCACTGAAGCTTTCTTT.

J is TRBJ1-5 and V is TRBV7-9; TRBD1 might be the D (5 bases). Germline V gene data show CDR1 as SEHNR and CDR2 as FQNEAQ (reference sequence). The length of the CDR3 is 14 residues. Trimming took 5 bases from V and 1 from J, leaving 9 bases between them. CDR3 DNA: TGTGCCAGCAGCATGTCAGGGAGCAATCAGCCCCAGCATTTT. This sequence encodes CASSMSGSNQPQHF.

This clone was seen a few times. The chain recombines TRBV6-1 with TRBJ2-7; 7 bases agree with TRBD1. Germline V CDR1 and CDR2: MNHNS, SASEGT. J gave up 4 bases and V 5 bases, and 11 bases lay outside the gene matches. The CDR3 contains 15 residues. The chain's CDR3 is CASSRGRQGSYEQYF. The CDR3 DNA reads TGTGCCAGCAGTCGGGGACGACAGGGAAGTTACGAGCAGTACTTC.

In DNA, the CDR3 is TGTGCCAGCAGTGACTCGGGTTCAGGGGTAAACACCGGGGAGCTGTTTTTT. Its translation is CASSDSGSGVNTGELFF. The rearrangement uses TRBV6-4 and TRBJ2-2; maybe TRBD1 (6 bases). V was pared by 0 bases and J by 2 bases, with 13 bases between. Germline CDR1 reads MRHNA; CDR2 reads SNTAGT. The CDR3 is made up of 17 amino acids.

This rearrangement joins TRBV19 to TRBJ1-1; tentatively, D is TRBD1 (6 bases). Deletions cut 7 bases from V and 0 bases from J, with 15 bases between. The V gene's germline CDR1 is LNHDA and CDR2 SQIVND (reference sequence). This CDR3 has 15 amino acids. CDR3 in DNA: TGTGCCAGTATCCCCCGGGGGCAATTGAACACTGAAGCTTTCTTT. Translated, it gives CASIPRGQLNTEAFF.

This clone was found once. This chain joins TRBV7-8 and TRBJ2-1; D not certain. Germline V gene data show CDR1 as SGHVS and CDR2 as FQNEAQ. CDR3 size: 17 residues. The V gene lost 0 bases and the J gene lost 0 bases, with 12 bases spanning the gap. CDR3 in DNA: TGTGCCAGCAGCTTAGCGGGGTTCTTTAGCTCCTACAATGAGCAGTTCTTC. This translates into CASSLAGFFSSYNEQFF. Supplemented by reference TRBV7-8 and TRBJ2-1, the full variable domain reads GAGVSQSPRYKVAKRGQDVALRCDPISGHVSLFWYQQALGQGPEFLTYFQNEAQLDKSGLPSDRFFAERPEGSVSTLKIQRTQQEDSAVYLCASSLAGFFSSYNEQFFGPGTRLTVL.

The CDR3 sequence: CASSQEGWAPSQYF. The CDR3, as DNA: TGCGCCAGCAGCCAAGAGGGATGGGCGCCTTCGCAGTATTTT. This chain connects TRBV4-1 to TRBJ2-3; D is ambiguous. Germline lookup yields CDR1 MGHRA and CDR2 YSYEKL. This CDR3 spans 14 amino acids. V dropped 0 bases and J dropped 10 bases, with 14 bases sitting between them.